These T cell receptor beta chains were read from a single sample in a study of blood T cell repertoires in COVID-19. TCRdb's copy holds only in-frame clones and misses some; the assay was immunoSEQ multiplex PCR. The table records under 250,000 clones, roughly 86% of them present only once. Sequenced input: peripheral blood. These receptors were collected from a woman aged 55-69 years who had recovered from COVID-19. The CDR3 runs from the conserved cysteine through the conserved F or W. The order of the fields is V gene, clone size, D gene, J gene, CDR3 DNA, CDR3 protein. D genes are given only for firm matches. The listing skips clone size in some rows; elsewhere it reads once, few, many or a size class.

TRBV5-1	few	NA	TRBJ1-3	TGCGCCAGCAGCTTGGCCTATACAGGGTCTGGAAACACCATATATTTT	CASSLAYTGSGNTIYF
TRBV2	NA	NA	TRBJ2-3	TGTGCCAGCAGTGCGGAGGGGCGCACAGATACGCAGTATTTT	CASSAEGRTDTQYF
TRBV5-1	NA	NA	TRBJ2-3	TGCGCCAGCAGCTTGGGACTACCGAGCACAGATACGCAGTATTTT	CASSLGLPSTDTQYF
TRBV3-1/TRBV3-2	NA	NA	TRBJ1-2	TGTGCCAGCAGCCAAGAACAGGGCGGATGGAATGGCTACACCTTC	CASSQEQGGWNGYTF
TRBV7-2	NA	NA	TRBJ2-3	TGTGCCAGCAGCCCCCTCCGCGGTCCCCGCACAGATACGCAGTATTTT	CASSPLRGPRTDTQYF
TRBV28	few	NA	TRBJ1-5	TGTGCCAGCAGTTTAAGGCTCGGTCAGGGTAAACATCAGCCCCAGCATTTT	CASSLRLGQGKHQPQHF
TRBV28	NA	NA	TRBJ1-5	TGTGCCAGCAGTTTATTTGGGCCAGGAAGCAATCAGCCCCAGCATTTT	CASSLFGPGSNQPQHF
TRBV9	NA	NA	TRBJ2-3	TGTGCCAGCAGCGCTGGGGTAGCGGATAGCACAGATACGCAGTATTTT	CASSAGVADSTDTQYF
TRBV3-1/TRBV3-2	once	TRBD2	TRBJ2-1	TGTGCCAGCAGCCAAGGGCCGGGGGGGCTAAGGGAGCAGTTCTTC	CASSQGPGGLREQFF
TRBV19	once	NA	TRBJ2-5	TGTGCCAGTAGCGTAAGGGGAGAGACCCAGTACTTC	CASSVRGETQYF